These T cell receptor beta chains were read from a single sample in a study of blood T cell repertoires in COVID-19. Clones were sequenced by immunoSEQ multiplex PCR, and TCRdb holds only the in-frame ones, with some missing. The repertoire holds about 56,000 clones, with 82% as singletons. The sequenced material came from peripheral blood. The source of these receptors is a woman aged 80 or older with acute or convalescent COVID-19. Both conserved end residues are trimmed from each CDR3. Clone size is not always given. Where it is, it says once, few, many or a class for expanded clones.

v_call	clone_size	cdr3_aa
TRBV18	.	ASSDSRQHSPLGYT
TRBV27	.	ASSETGSGANVLT
TRBV1	.	TSSLASSYNSPLH
TRBV7-9	few	SSSAPEGRSTEAF
TRBV11-3	.	ASSRDSTNTEAF
TRBV7-3	.	ASSSSPGGPAEQF
TRBV4-1	.	ASSQGGASGRLETQY
TRBV30	.	AWGEYVNTEAF
TRBV6-5	once	ASSYGQGANSPLH
TRBV5-4	.	ASSWPPFRGYT
TRBV19	once	ASSQRGVGGRPQH
TRBV18	.	ASSGDMGEKLF
TRBV6-5	.	ASSYAPGQMGYT
TRBV9	.	ASSVSDRGGETQY
TRBV2	.	ASSEDGRNYGYT
TRBV5-1	.	ASRDRAGDTQY
TRBV14	.	ASSQGAGQPQH
TRBV5-4	.	ASSLGSRGTGELF